The entry that follows covers one T cell receptor beta chain sequence. Which antigen it targets is not known. No base quality values were provided; no much bigger clone lies one nucleotide off. This sample stems from a study of blood T cell repertoires in COVID-19 (dated by TCRdb to 2019 to 2021). Turning to the overall study: Collaborator samples came from the United States, Italy and Spain and covered acute and convalescent phases of COVID-19. Sample metadata almost always included a de-identified subject ID, COVID-19 status, age in years and sex. The material from the prospective study consisted of cDNA or gDNA derived from T cells, B-cell-depleted T cells, or PBMCs. HLA class I and class II types, where available, came from metadata supplied by the sample provider rather than from assay-based typing. A freely available public database, intended as a resource for researchers studying the immune response to SARS-CoV-2, is where the repertoires were released. The dataset comprised deeply sampled blood TCRbeta repertoires from subjects exposed to, actively infected with, or recovered from COVID-19. The samples were drawn from the first 160 participants of the ongoing ImmuneRACE study and from 1,254 subjects provided by 6 global collaborators.

Whole blood was collected in K2EDTA tubes by collaborating institutions according to the institutions' own protocols. For TCRbeta analysis, collaborator samples were shipped as frozen whole blood, as isolated PBMCs, or as DNA extracted from either sample type. The immunoSEQ Assay, a bias-controlled multiplex PCR, was used to amplify TCRbeta CDR3 regions from genomic DNA. On the authors' methods: The number of nucleated cells in each sample was estimated by amplification of reference gene primers within the assay. To quantify the absolute abundance of each unique TCRbeta CDR3 rearrangement, sequence reads were collapsed and filtered. Productive Simpson clonality was computed per sample as the square root of Simpson's diversity index over productive rearrangements. TCRdb retrieved this table from immuneACCESS and kept in-frame rearrangements only. Not all clones are present; in checked studies, unresolved V genes account for under half, and no reason is known for the remainder. V, J and clone size are those of that table, while D and trimming were read from the DNA. This sample holds 100,000 to 150,000 clones; around 80% were observed only once. The ten biggest clones cover under 2.5% of the sample.

The paper as a whole reports these results and caveats: The amount of clinical and demographic metadata varied by source and participant and was provided uncurated.

Per the germline V gene (reference sequence), SGHNT is the CDR1 and YYREEE is the CDR2. The CDR3 goes from the cysteine to the phenylalanine over 15 residues. Only the CDR3 DNA stays, 45 bases, in frame from base 1. V was cut back by 5 bases and J by 2 bases, leaving a gap of 14 bases between them. The specimen was peripheral blood. The chain joins TRBV5-4 to TRBJ1-3; the best D guess is TRBD1, with 6 bases matching. The sequence derives from a man between 65 and 80 years old with acute or convalescent COVID-19. In nucleotides, the sequence is TGTGCCAGCAGTGCACAGGGAACTGCTGGAAACACCATATATTTT. It encodes CASSAQGTAGNTIYF.